The 10 T cell receptor beta chains given below trace back to one sample, sequenced in a study of blood T cell repertoires in COVID-19 (dated by TCRdb to the early 2020s). The library was built by means of the immunoSEQ multiplex PCR assay. This immuneACCESS table, as held by TCRdb, lists in-frame sequences with V and J called but not all clones. Of the missing ones, under half trace to an unresolved V gene in checked studies; the others have no known cause. The sample table holds some 240,000 clones, of which approximately 82% were seen once. 9.7% of the sample is in the top ten clones. The sample comprised peripheral blood. These receptors were taken from a man aged 45-60 years with active or convalescent COVID-19.

This clone showed up just once. This chain joins TRBV11-2 and TRBJ2-1; 7 bases agree with TRBD1. The trim removed 1 base at V and 8 bases at J, leaving 8 bases unmatched. The V gene's germline CDR1 is SGHAT and CDR2 FQNNGV. CDR3 length equals 15 residues. CDR3: CASSLAPGGRDEQFF. CDR3 DNA: TGTGCCAGCAGCTTAGCTCCAGGGGGACGGGATGAGCAGTTCTTC.

In the case of this clone: At one of its ends the junction is not consistent with the germline gene, which may arise from a read error. The CDR3 loop reads CASRLYPLGQGQSPLHF. The CDR3 nucleotides are TGTGCCAGCAGATTATATCCATTAGGACAGGGTCAATCACCCCTCCACTTT. The chain is built from TRBV27 and TRBJ1-6, with 8 bases fitting TRBD1. Germline V gene data show CDR1 as MNHEY and CDR2 as SMNVEV (reference sequence). The CDR3 totals 17 residues.

V usage is TRBV2 and J usage is TRBJ2-7; tentative D call: TRBD1 (5 bases). The V end lost 3 bases, the J end lost 3 bases, and 12 bases lay between the germline ends. Germline V lookup: CDR1 SNHLY, CDR2 FYNNEI. CDR3 length equals 14 residues. CDR3 sequence (DNA): TGTGCCAGCAGTGATCCCAGGGCCAACTACGAGCAGTACTTC. Encoded protein: CASSDPRANYEQYF.

V usage is TRBV18 and J usage is TRBJ2-3; 8 nucleotides agree with TRBD2. In germline, CDR1 is KGHSH, CDR2 LQKENI. This CDR3 comprises 15 residues. With V trimmed by 3 bases and J by 0 bases, 2 bases remained unmatched. CDR3 amino acids: CASSPSGGSTDTQYF. The CDR3 bases are TGTGCCAGCTCACCCTCGGGGGGGAGCACAGATACGCAGTATTTT.

The CDR3 sequence is CATSDPDTYGYTF. CDR3 sequence (DNA): TGTGCCACCAGTGACCCGGACACCTATGGCTACACCTTC. The chain has TRBV24-1 and TRBJ1-2; D is perhaps TRBD1 (5 bases). Between the trimmed V and J ends, which lost 4 bases and 4 bases, there was a span of 9 bases. Germline V gene data show CDR1 as KGHDR and CDR2 as SFDVKD. This CDR3 contains 13 residues.

The chain has TRBV9 and TRBJ2-1; 8 nucleotides align to TRBD2. The germline gives CDR1 SGDLS, CDR2 YYNGEE. The V gene end was trimmed by 7 bases and the J gene end by 2 bases; junction bases not matched to a gene: 8. This CDR3 has 15 residues. The CDR3 nucleotides read TGTGCCAGCTCAAGAGCGGGAGACCCCTACAATGAGCAGTTCTTC. Translated, it gives CASSRAGDPYNEQFF.

The J gene is TRBJ2-7, the V gene TRBV7-3; 7 nucleotides align to TRBD2. Germline V gene data show CDR1 as SGHTA and CDR2 as FQGTGA. V lost 3 bases to trimming and J lost 6 bases; unmatched junction nucleotides: 2. The CDR3 covers 12 residues. The CDR3 DNA follows: TGTGCCAGCAGCTTCAGCGGGGTCGAGCAGTACGTC. This sequence encodes CASSFSGVEQYV.

The CDR3 DNA is TGTGCCAGCAGTCAGGGCTCCTACGAGCAGTACGTC. Protein product: CASSQGSYEQYV. The chain uses TRBV6-2 or TRBV6-3 and TRBJ2-7, with D perhaps matching TRBD1 (5 bases). V lost 5 bases, J lost 0 bases, and 5 bases lay in between. Germline CDR1 and CDR2: MNHEY and SVGEGT. The CDR3 length is 12 residues.

The chain employs TRBV6-2 or TRBV6-3 and TRBJ2-7; D is ambiguous. Germline assignment: CDR1 MNHEY and CDR2 SVGEGT. CDR3 length equals 15 residues. The V and J ends lost 2 bases and 3 bases respectively, with 14 bases between them. The DNA for the CDR3 is TGTGCCAGCAGTTACCTCCCTGGCCACAACTACGAGCAGTACTTC. It specifies CASSYLPGHNYEQYF.

The table lists this clone with a few counts. V and J are TRBV24-1 and TRBJ1-5, with 7 positions matching TRBD1. J lost 2 bases, V lost 4 bases, and 7 bases had no gene match. The CDR3 loop spans 16 amino acids. CDR1 and CDR2 from the germline V gene are KGHDR and SFDVKD. The CDR3 DNA is TGTGCCACCAGTGACCCAAGGACAGGAGGCAATCAGCCCCAGCATTTT. It encodes CATSDPRTGGNQPQHF.